These T cell receptor beta chains were read from a single sample in a study of cytomegalovirus exposure and HLA in healthy donors. TCRdb keeps only in-frame clones here, not all; method: immunoSEQ multiplex PCR. The data hold 100,000 or so clones, with 75% to 80% observed a single time. What was sequenced was PBMCs. These receptors were collected from a male donor in good health and CMV-seropositive. Both conserved end residues are part of each CDR3. The D gene is left open where the match is weak. Clone size is shown for a subset of rows, as once, few, many or a class of expanded clone.

>TRBV6-6|.|.|TRBJ2-1
CASGPRGSSNNEQFF
TGTGCCAGCGGCCCACGAGGCTCCAGTAACAATGAGCAGTTCTTC
>TRBV5-1|.|.|TRBJ2-1
CASSLGLVVDEQFF
TGCGCCAGCAGCTTGGGTCTAGTCGTCGATGAGCAGTTCTTC
>TRBV10-3|.|.|TRBJ1-3
CAISEAGLELGNTIYF
TGTGCCATCAGTGAGGCGGGGTTGGAGTTGGGAAACACCATATATTTT
>TRBV7-9|.|few|TRBJ2-1
CASSPSRVGDLYNEQFF
TGTGCCAGCAGCCCAAGCCGGGTGGGAGACCTCTACAATGAGCAGTTCTTC
>TRBV7-2|TRBD2|.|TRBJ2-7
CASSLHPGLAPYEQYF
TGTGCCAGCAGCTTACATCCCGGACTAGCGCCCTACGAGCAGTACTTC
>TRBV7-9|.|.|TRBJ2-2
CASSFPLFTGELFF
TGTGCCAGCAGCTTCCCTCTCTTCACCGGGGAGCTGTTTTTT
>TRBV7-6|TRBD2|few|TRBJ2-5
CASSLGMAGGRQETQYF
TGTGCCAGCAGCTTAGGGATGGCGGGAGGGCGGCAAGAGACCCAGTACTTC
>TRBV7-2|TRBD2|.|TRBJ2-7
CASSLAGTSGYEQYF
TGTGCCAGCAGCTTAGCTGGGACTAGCGGCTACGAGCAGTACTTC
>TRBV13|TRBD1|.|TRBJ2-1
CASSPGGSGTYNEQFF
TGTGCCAGCAGCCCAGGGGGCTCGGGCACCTACAATGAGCAGTTCTTC
>TRBV4-2|.|.|TRBJ2-5
CASSQEGASQETQYF
TGTGCCAGCAGCCAAGAGGGGGCAAGCCAAGAGACCCAGTACTTC
>TRBV4-2|TRBD1|.|TRBJ1-4
CASSQEISGTGGEKLFF
TGTGCCAGCAGCCAAGAGATAAGTGGGACAGGGGGTGAAAAACTGTTTTTT
>TRBV18|.|.|TRBJ1-5
CASSPLGGRNNQPQHF
TGTGCCAGCTCACCACTCGGGGGGCGGAACAATCAGCCCCAGCATTTT
>TRBV7-9|.|few|TRBJ1-2
CASSLPIPGVPGYTF
TGTGCCAGCAGCTTGCCGATCCCAGGGGTTCCGGGCTACACCTTC
>TRBV7-9|TRBD2|.|TRBJ2-5
CASSLGGLSGRGETQYF
TGTGCCAGCAGCTTAGGGGGGCTGAGCGGGAGAGGAGAGACCCAGTACTTC
>TRBV5-4|.|.|TRBJ1-2
CASSLDTNYGYTF
TGTGCCAGCAGCTTGGACACTAACTATGGCTACACCTTC
>TRBV21-1|.|.|TRBJ2-7
CASNWGQGYYEQYF
TGTGCCAGCAATTGGGGACAGGGCTACTACGAGCAGTACTTC
>TRBV7-9|.|once|TRBJ2-2
CASSRSGELFF
TGTGCCAGCAGCCGCAGTGGGGAGCTGTTTTTT
>TRBV7-9|.|.|TRBJ1-1
CASSLLGALDTEAFF
TGTGCCAGCAGCTTGCTGGGGGCCCTCGACACTGAAGCTTTCTTT
>TRBV6-6|TRBD1|.|TRBJ1-1
CAARDRGLSTEAFF
TGTGCCGCCCGGGACAGGGGGCTAAGCACTGAAGCTTTCTTT
>TRBV10-3|.|.|TRBJ2-6
CAISDPGRTGANVLTF
TGTGCCATCAGTGACCCAGGGCGCACTGGGGCCAACGTCCTGACTTTC
>TRBV30|.|once|TRBJ1-1
CAWSVSLSRTEAFF
TGTGCCTGGAGTGTCTCTTTGTCTCGCACTGAAGCTTTCTTT
>TRBV5-4|.|.|TRBJ2-7
CASSLVYQQGRNEQYF
TGTGCCAGCAGCTTGGTCTATCAACAGGGCAGAAACGAGCAGTACTTC
>TRBV10-3|TRBD1|.|TRBJ2-3
CAISRLLGTGADTQYF
TGTGCCATCAGCCGACTTCTAGGGACAGGGGCAGATACGCAGTATTTT
>TRBV19|.|.|TRBJ2-2
CASKSGAAGELFF
TGTGCCAGTAAATCGGGAGCTGCCGGGGAGCTGTTTTTT
>TRBV2|TRBD2|.|TRBJ2-7
CASRGGTYEQYF
TGTGCCAGCCGGGGGGGGACCTACGAGCAGTACTTC
>TRBV27|.|.|TRBJ2-5
CASSSLADQETQYF
TGTGCCAGCAGTTCATTAGCAGACCAAGAGACCCAGTACTTC
>TRBV28|TRBD2|.|TRBJ2-3
CASSLTSAGEDTQYF
TGTGCCAGCAGTTTAACCTCAGCGGGGGAAGATACGCAGTATTTT
>TRBV7-8|.|.|TRBJ1-1
CASSLQLNTEAFF
TGTGCCAGCAGCTTACAGTTGAACACTGAAGCTTTCTTT
>TRBV29-1|.|.|TRBJ2-5
CSVERTAQETQYF
TGCAGCGTTGAGCGGACAGCCCAAGAGACCCAGTACTTC
>TRBV30|TRBD1|.|TRBJ2-3
CAWSEGAVTQYF
TGTGCCTGGAGTGAGGGGGCCGTTACGCAGTATTTT
>TRBV7-2|TRBD1|.|TRBJ1-6
CASSSFTSGTDNSPLHF
TGTGCCAGCAGCTCCTTCACCTCCGGGACAGATAATTCACCCCTCCACTTT
>TRBV6-5|.|few|TRBJ2-6
CASSYSGASGANVLTF
TGTGCCAGCAGTTACTCAGGGGCCTCTGGGGCCAACGTCCTGACTTTC
>TRBV5-4|TRBD2|.|TRBJ2-1
CASSLGLAGVMNEQFF
TGTGCCAGCAGCTTGGGACTAGCGGGAGTGATGAATGAGCAGTTCTTC